Reported below is one T cell receptor beta chain. The antigen this receptor binds is unknown. There are no base qualities to consult, and no much larger clone falls within one base. The treatment or condition label here, explained by the study, means: in vitro stimulation with specific CMV peptide epitopes to enrich CMV-specific T cells. The sample originates from a study of T cell repertoires in cytomegalovirus infection (dated by TCRdb to between 2017 and 2020). With regard to the full study: Peptide stimulations targeted recently identified HLA-C-restricted CMV epitopes, whose presentation resists viral immunomodulation, together with well-studied HLA-B-restricted epitopes. Because public TCR beta signatures pointed to carriage of CMV infection together with the matching HLA type, the HLA type of each donor mattered for the analysis.

V trim: 7 bases; J trim: 1 base; unmatched bases: 3. The CDR3 goes from the cysteine to the phenylalanine over 13 residues. CDR3 DNA only is kept here, 39 bases in frame from base 1. The germline V gene (reference sequence) provides CDR1 SEHNR and CDR2 FQNEAQ. The sequencer was an Illumina HiSeq 1500. TCRdb trimmed the raw reads at Q25, called clones with MiXCR and kept productive beta chains. Rows with a matching CDR3 protein are joined into one entry that keeps the most common DNA and genes. The sample table holds a few hundred thousand distinct CDR3 sequences, of which about 39% were seen once. The ten top clones hold over 45% of the sample. The paper's findings and limits, for the study overall: In both this cohort and an independent roughly 400-donor cohort, the cumulative frequency of public TCR beta family members distinguished carriers of CMV infection plus the relevant HLA type. In the ex vivo response, HLA-C-restricted CMV-specific TCR beta clonotypes were dominant, and in two of eight donors the single most frequent clonotype came from this HLA-C-restricted group.

The sequence came from a human donor in good health (CMV status not recorded). Some clones in this sample may be carry-over from other donors' samples. The sequence joins TRBV7-9 to TRBJ2-7, and 8 junction bases match TRBD1. Here the sequenced sample was cultured PBMCs, taken from culture after CMV antigen stimulation. The bases read TGTGCCAGCACCGGACAGGGATCCTACGAGCAGTACTTC. Translated, it gives CASTGQGSYEQYF. The reference TRBV7-9 and TRBJ2-7 proteins fill in what lies around the CDR3, so the full variable domain reads DTGVSQNPRHKITKRGQNVTFRCDPISEHNRLYWYRQTLGQGPEFLTYFQNEAQLEKSRLLSDRFSAERPKGSFSTLEIQRTEQGDSAMYLCASTGQGSYEQYFGPGTRLTVT.